The 26 T cell receptor beta chains listed next were all sequenced from one sample in a study of blood T cell repertoires in COVID-19. Generated by immunoSEQ multiplex PCR, the TCRdb table keeps only in-frame clones and is missing some. In the table there are almost 500,000 clones, 80% to 90% of which are singletons. The sequenced sample consisted of PBMCs or T cells enriched from blood (not recorded which). The source of these receptors is a woman in her sixties who had recovered from COVID-19.

This chain uses TRBV3-1 (or the pseudogene TRBV3-2) with TRBJ1-2, with 9 bases aligning to TRBD1. The CDR3 consists of 16 residues. Germline V gives CDR1 LGHDT, CDR2 YNNKEL (reference sequence). V was pared by 6 bases and J by 7 bases, with 15 bases of the junction left unmatched. CDR3 bases: TGTGCCAGCAGTCACATGGACAGGGGATGGAGTGGTGGCTACACCTTC. This codes for CASSHMDRGWSGGYTF.

The chain combines TRBV3-1 (or the pseudogene TRBV3-2) with TRBJ1-5; D remains ambiguous. Trimming cost V 3 bases and J 2 bases, with 8 bases left between them. In germline, CDR1 is LGHDT, CDR2 YNNKEL (reference sequence). The CDR3 spans 14 residues. CDR3 nucleotides: TGTGCCAGCAGCCACAACTTGGGCAATCAGCCCCAGCATTTT. This translates into CASSHNLGNQPQHF.

This chain joins TRBV2 and TRBJ2-5, with TRBD2 identical over 12 bases. The ends lost 6 bases at V and 5 bases at J; junction bases unmatched: 10. CDR1 SNHLY and CDR2 FYNNEI come from the germline V gene. The CDR3 has 16 residues. The CDR3 bases are TGTGCCAGCAGGCCCTGGACTAGCGGGGCTGCGGAGACCCAGTACTTC. This sequence encodes CASRPWTSGAAETQYF.

This chain links TRBV6-1 with TRBJ1-5, with 9 bases that match TRBD1. This CDR3 region has 19 residues. J lost 0 bases, V lost 2 bases, and 11 bases had no gene match. Germline CDR1 and CDR2: MNHNS and SASEGT. Here the CDR3 DNA reads TGTGCCAGCAGTGAATTGGGGGGACAGGGTTTATTTAGCAATCAGCCCCAGCATTTT. It translates to CASSELGGQGLFSNQPQHF.

J is TRBJ2-2 and V is TRBV27; 9 positions agree with TRBD1. V gave up 2 bases and J gave up 4 bases; unmatched junction bases: 2. Germline loops: CDR1 MNHEY, CDR2 SMNVEV (reference sequence). This CDR3 has 15 amino acids. The CDR3 bases are TGTGCCAGCAGTTTAGGGACAGGGCTCACCGGGGAGCTGTTTTTT. It is translated as CASSLGTGLTGELFF.

J is TRBJ2-7 and V is TRBV5-6; tentatively, D is TRBD1 (6 bases). The germline V gene has CDR1 SGHDT and CDR2 YYEEEE. Trimming took 3 bases from V and 3 from J, leaving 13 bases between them. The CDR3 is 14 residues long. CDR3 bases: TGTGCCAGCAGCTCGCACCCGGACAGCTACGAGCAGTACTTC. Translating gives CASSSHPDSYEQYF.

This clone was counted between two and nine times. Other DNA sequences in the same sample also yield this CDR3. The chain links TRBV3-1 (or the pseudogene TRBV3-2) to TRBJ2-3; 10 bases are a match to TRBD2. The ends lost 4 bases at V and 3 bases at J; junction bases unmatched: 1. Germline values: CDR1 LGHDT, CDR2 YNNKEL (reference sequence). The CDR3 contains 14 residues. The CDR3 reads CASSLSGGTDTQYF. CDR3 DNA: TGTGCCAGCAGCCTTAGCGGGGGGACAGATACGCAGTATTTT.

The chain combines TRBV7-9 with TRBJ2-7; D possibly corresponds to TRBD1 (5 bases). The CDR3 extends over 14 amino acids. V was trimmed by 5 bases and J by 3 bases, leaving 14 bases between them. The germline CDR1 and CDR2 sequences are SEHNR and FQNEAQ (reference sequence). The CDR3 reads CASSLTGHHYEQYF. The DNA for the CDR3 is TGTGCCAGCAGCCTTACAGGACACCACTACGAGCAGTACTTC.

The gene calls are TRBV24-1 and TRBJ1-5; perhaps TRBD1 as D (5 bases). Trimming pared 3 bases from V and 1 base from J, leaving 9 bases between. This CDR3 has 15 amino acids. Germline CDR1 and CDR2: KGHDR and SFDVKD. The CDR3 loop reads CATSDPGLSNQPQHF. Here the CDR3 DNA reads TGTGCCACCAGTGATCCAGGGTTGAGCAATCAGCCCCAGCATTTT.

Concerning this clone: This same CDR3 is encoded by further DNA sequences in the sample. The V and J genes are TRBV5-1 and TRBJ1-1; no clear D gene. Germline CDR1 and CDR2: SGHRS and YFSETQ. The CDR3 runs 12 residues. Trimming took off 5 bases at V and 5 bases at J, with 10 bases between the two ends. The CDR3 reads CASSFPGTEAFF. The CDR3 bases are TGCGCCAGCAGTTTTCCAGGAACTGAAGCTTTCTTT.

The V gene is TRBV12-3 or TRBV12-4, the J gene TRBJ2-5; the D is unclear. This CDR3 is 13 amino acids long. V shed 2 bases and J shed 2 bases, with 6 bases lying between them. In DNA form, the CDR3 reads TGTGCCAGCAGTTTAAGCCTTCAAGAGACCCAGTACTTC. As protein: CASSLSLQETQYF.

V and J are TRBV11-3 and TRBJ2-3, with TRBD1 matching over 8 bases. V gave up 5 bases and J gave up 1 base; unmatched junction bases: 8. This CDR3 is built from 16 residues. Germline CDR1 SGHNT, CDR2 YENEEA. CDR3 DNA: TGTGCCAGCAGCCCAGGGGCGGGACAGGGCACAGATACGCAGTATTTT. It translates to CASSPGAGQGTDTQYF.

This chain links TRBV5-1 with TRBJ2-5, with TRBD1 matching 9 bases. CDR3 length: 16 amino acids. Germline CDR1 SGHRS, CDR2 YFSETQ. The V segment lost 7 bases and the J segment 1 base; nucleotides outside the gene matches: 11. The CDR3 loop reads CASGWAGQGFQETQYF. The DNA for the CDR3 is TGCGCCAGCGGATGGGCTGGACAGGGGTTCCAAGAGACCCAGTACTTC.

The genes are TRBV5-1 and TRBJ2-1, with 8 positions matching TRBD1. From germline, CDR1 is SGHRS and CDR2 YFSETQ. V lost 3 bases, J lost 8 bases, and 7 bases stayed unmatched. The CDR3 contains 14 residues. The CDR3 coding sequence is TGCGCCAGCAGCTGGGACAGGACATGGGATGAGCAGTTCTTC. This translates into CASSWDRTWDEQFF.

The chain carries TRBV6-5 and TRBJ2-1; 8 bases match TRBD2. Losses at the gene ends were 4 bases for V and 10 bases for J; bases not matched to a gene: 3. The CDR3 extends over 12 amino acids. The germline V gene encodes CDR1 MNHEY and CDR2 SVGAGI. This chain's CDR3 is CASSSGTREQFF. The CDR3 nucleotides are TGTGCCAGCAGTTCCGGGACTAGAGAGCAGTTCTTC.

The rearrangement uses TRBV5-1 and TRBJ1-5; D perhaps matches TRBD1 (5 bases). The germline V and J ends were trimmed by 3 bases and 0 bases, with 19 bases remaining between them. The CDR3 sequence is 18 residues long. The V gene's germline CDR1 is SGHRS and CDR2 YFSETQ. CDR3 DNA: TGCGCCAGCAGCTGCTTGGACAAGACCGATTATAGCAATCAGCCCCAGCATTTT. Amino acids: CASSCLDKTDYSNQPQHF.

The rearrangement joins TRBV7-8 to TRBJ2-2; 7 bases fit TRBD1. The CDR3 has 14 amino acids. The V gene end was trimmed by 4 bases and the J gene end by 6 bases; junction bases not matched to a gene: 5. The germline V gene has CDR1 SGHVS and CDR2 FQNEAQ. CDR3 region: CASSSGTAPGELFF. In nucleotides, the CDR3 is TGTGCCAGCAGCTCAGGGACAGCTCCCGGGGAGCTGTTTTTT. Drawing the rest from reference TRBV7-8 and TRBJ2-2, the complete variable domain is GAGVSQSPRYKVAKRGQDVALRCDPISGHVSLFWYQQALGQGPEFLTYFQNEAQLDKSGLPSDRFFAERPEGSVSTLKIQRTQQEDSAVYLCASSSGTAPGELFFGEGSRLTVL.

V and J are TRBV11-2 and TRBJ1-6; unclear D gene. The V end lost 5 bases, the J end lost 12 bases, and 14 bases lay between the germline ends. Looked up from germline, CDR1 is SGHAT and CDR2 is FQNNGV. The CDR3 is 13 residues long. The CDR3 region is CASSTPLVRPLHF. The CDR3 coding sequence is TGTGCCAGCAGCACCCCCCTAGTTAGACCCCTCCACTTT.

The rearrangement uses TRBV15 and TRBJ2-2, with D unresolved. This CDR3 contains 16 residues. Germline V lookup: CDR1 LNHNV, CDR2 YYDKDF (reference sequence). Trimming stripped 0 bases from V and 1 base from J, with 9 bases between. DNA for the CDR3: TGTGCCACCAGCAGAGATCGAACAGAGAACACCGGGGAGCTGTTTTTT. Amino acid sequence: CATSRDRTENTGELFF.

This clone was seen just once. The chain employs TRBV9 and TRBJ1-5; TRBD1 is a possible D gene (5 bases). The germline V and J ends were trimmed by 0 bases and 2 bases, with 12 bases remaining between them. The CDR3 sequence is 16 residues long. The V gene's germline CDR1 is SGDLS and CDR2 YYNGEE. CDR3 nucleotide sequence: TGTGCCAGCAGCGTAGATCTAGGGGCTCGCAATCAGCCCCAGCATTTT. Translation: CASSVDLGARNQPQHF.

This rearrangement joins TRBV24-1 to TRBJ1-4; a possible D gene is TRBD1 (6 bases). V was trimmed by 9 bases and J by 5 bases, leaving 12 bases between them. The germline V gene encodes CDR1 KGHDR and CDR2 SFDVKD. The CDR3 length is 13 residues. CDR3 residues: CATLQGSNEKLFF. The CDR3 DNA follows: TGTGCCACCCTACAGGGATCGAATGAAAAACTGTTTTTT.

The rearrangement joins TRBV6-2 or TRBV6-3 to TRBJ2-3, with a tentative D call TRBD1 (5 bases). Trimming left V 2 bases short and J 0 bases short, with 12 bases between. CDR1 is MNHEY and CDR2 is SVGEGT in the germline V gene. This CDR3 has 16 residues. The DNA of the CDR3 is TGTGCCAGCAGTTACGAGCAGGGCCCTAGCACAGATACGCAGTATTTT. Protein: CASSYEQGPSTDTQYF.

The CDR3 coding sequence is TGCGCCAGCAGACAGAGCACAGATACGCAGTATTTT. Protein product: CASRQSTDTQYF. This chain joins TRBV5-1 and TRBJ2-3; no firm D call. The V and J ends lost 5 bases and 0 bases respectively, with 4 bases between them. Germline V gene lookup returns CDR1 SGHRS and CDR2 YFSETQ. The CDR3 runs to 12 residues.

J is TRBJ2-1 and V is TRBV11-2, with 9 nucleotides matching TRBD1. Germline assignment: CDR1 SGHAT and CDR2 FQNNGV. The CDR3 totals 15 residues. V dropped 1 base and J dropped 10; count of bases not matched to a gene: 8. The CDR3 coding sequence is TGTGCCAGCAGCTTAGGGGGGGACAGGGTAGGGGAGCAGTTCTTC. It is translated as CASSLGGDRVGEQFF.

The V and J genes are TRBV11-2 and TRBJ2-5; 11 bases map to TRBD2. Losses at the gene ends were 3 bases for V and 4 bases for J; bases not matched to a gene: 7. Per germline, CDR1 SGHAT and CDR2 FQNNGV. The CDR3 has 16 residues. CDR3 protein: CASSFTTSGGRETQYF. In DNA, the CDR3 is TGTGCCAGCAGCTTTACTACTAGCGGGGGCCGAGAGACCCAGTACTTC.

A single count supports this clone. Different DNA sequences within this sample yield the same CDR3. The V and J genes are TRBV12-3 or TRBV12-4 and TRBJ1-5; D unclear. This CDR3 region has 13 residues. Trimming removed 5 bases from V and 6 bases from J, with 11 bases in between. CDR3 bases: TGTGCCAGCAGTCTGGTTGGAGGTCAGCCCCAGCATTTT. The encoded protein is CASSLVGGQPQHF.